The clone carrying this T cell receptor (beta chain) came up a few times. Its specificity is not known. The record originates from a study of cytomegalovirus exposure and HLA in healthy donors. Findings and caveats of the study: Other equally common chains were less clonally expanded than HLA-associated TCR beta chains, a later analysis showed. On later analysis, the bulk of CMV-associated TCR beta chains appeared to be HLA-restricted. Among TCR beta chains, those listed as cytomegalovirus-associated numbered under 200.

The length of the CDR3 is 15 residues. V was clipped by 6 bases and J by 3 bases; unmatched bases: 7. Per the germline V gene, CDR1 is MDHEN and CDR2 is SYDVKM. Whereas donors were nominally healthy upon sampling, unrecorded immune exposures were probable. Amplification used 60 Vbeta primers and 13 Jbeta primers. Profiled with immunoSEQ multiplex PCR; TCRdb holds only in-frame clones, not every one. The data hold fewer than 40,000 clones, with about 65% observed a single time. The specimen sequenced was PBMCs. The chain employs TRBV28 and TRBJ2-1; 8 bases are a match to TRBD2. The TCR was taken from a man in his fifties or sixties in good health and CMV-seropositive. In nucleotides, the CDR3 is TGTGCCAGCAGGCCCAAGCGGGAGTTCTACAATGAGCAGTTCTTC. Translated, it gives CASRPKREFYNEQFF.